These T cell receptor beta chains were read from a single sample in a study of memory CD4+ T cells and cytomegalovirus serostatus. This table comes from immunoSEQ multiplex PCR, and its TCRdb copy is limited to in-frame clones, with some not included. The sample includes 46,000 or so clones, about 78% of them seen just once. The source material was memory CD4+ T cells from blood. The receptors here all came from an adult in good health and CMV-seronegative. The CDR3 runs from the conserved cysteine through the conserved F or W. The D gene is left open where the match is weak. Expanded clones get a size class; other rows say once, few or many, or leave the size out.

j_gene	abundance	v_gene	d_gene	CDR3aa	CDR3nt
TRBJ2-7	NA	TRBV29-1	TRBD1	CSVYRDRDSYEQYF	TGCAGCGTCTACCGGGACAGAGACTCCTACGAGCAGTACTTC
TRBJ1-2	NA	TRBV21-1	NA	CASSKAPGVNYGYTF	TGTGCCAGCAGCAAAGCACCAGGGGTCAACTATGGCTACACCTTC
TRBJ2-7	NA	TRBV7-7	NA	CASSLRPGTPYEQYF	TGTGCCAGCAGCCTCAGACCCGGGACACCTTACGAGCAGTACTTC
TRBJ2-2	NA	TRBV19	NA	CATTGLSSTGELFF	TGTGCCACAACAGGGTTGAGTAGCACCGGGGAGCTGTTTTTT
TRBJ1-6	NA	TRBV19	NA	CASSIFTTSYNSPLHF	TGTGCCAGTAGTATTTTTACGACCTCCTATAATTCACCCCTCCACTTT
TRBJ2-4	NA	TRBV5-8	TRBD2	CAGGGWNIQYF	TGTGCCGGGGGGGGTTGGAACATTCAGTACTTC
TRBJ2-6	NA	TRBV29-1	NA	CSVEIDSGANVLTF	TGCAGCGTTGAGATCGACTCTGGGGCCAACGTCCTGACTTTC
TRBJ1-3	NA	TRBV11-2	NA	CASSLLDSGNTIYF	TGTGCCAGCAGCTTGTTGGACTCTGGAAACACCATATATTTT
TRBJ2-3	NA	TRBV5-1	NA	CASSLVQQKADTQYF	TGCGCCAGCAGCTTGGTACAACAGAAAGCAGATACGCAGTATTTT
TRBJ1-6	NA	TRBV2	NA	CASSNLFNSPLHF	TGTGCCAGCAGCAACTTATTTAATTCACCCCTCCACTTT
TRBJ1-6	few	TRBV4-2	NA	CATETSLGVSPLHF	TGTGCCACCGAGACTTCCCTAGGGGTCTCACCCCTCCACTTT
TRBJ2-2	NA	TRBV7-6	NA	CASSLGSGVEAGELFF	TGTGCCAGCAGCTTAGGTTCGGGGGTTGAGGCCGGGGAGCTGTTTTTT
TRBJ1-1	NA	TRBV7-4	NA	CASSLAGVEAFF	TGTGCCAGCAGCTTGGCAGGGGTTGAAGCTTTCTTT
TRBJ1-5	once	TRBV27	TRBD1	CASSQSGGGNQPQHF	TGTGCCAGCAGTCAGTCAGGGGGAGGCAATCAGCCCCAGCATTTT
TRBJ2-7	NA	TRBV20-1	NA	CSVRGAYEQYF	TGCAGTGTCCGGGGCGCCTACGAGCAGTACTTC
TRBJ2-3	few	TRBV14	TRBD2	CASSRLAGGTDTQYF	TGTGCCAGCAGCCGACTAGCGGGGGGCACAGATACGCAGTATTTT
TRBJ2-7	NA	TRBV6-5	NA	CASRAGNEQYF	TGTGCCAGCAGGGCCGGCAACGAGCAGTACTTC
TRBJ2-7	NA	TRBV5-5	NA	CASSSHGGQVSYEQYF	TGTGCCAGCAGCTCCCATGGGGGGCAGGTCTCCTACGAGCAGTACTTC
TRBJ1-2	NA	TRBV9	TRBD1	CASRGTGDGYTF	TGTGCCAGCAGGGGGACAGGGGATGGCTACACCTTC
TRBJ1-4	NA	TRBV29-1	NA	CSVGQGGEKLFF	TGCAGCGTTGGGCAGGGCGGCGAAAAACTGTTTTTT
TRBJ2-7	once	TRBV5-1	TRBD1	CASSSWTGGDEQYF	TGCGCCAGCAGCTCTTGGACAGGGGGCGACGAGCAGTACTTC
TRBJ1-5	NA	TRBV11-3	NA	CASSSFGQQNQPQHF	TGTGCCAGCAGCTCATTCGGACAGCAGAATCAGCCCCAGCATTTT